The present T cell receptor beta chain was sequenced within a study of blood T cell repertoires in COVID-19. CDR3 length: 15 residues. The germline gives CDR1 SNHLY, CDR2 FYNNEI. V lost 6 bases to trimming and J lost 4 bases; unmatched junction nucleotides: 10. Authors' data handling: From reference gene primer amplification, estimates of nucleated cell counts were derived. The table came from immunoSEQ multiplex PCR; TCRdb's copy has only in-frame clones and leaves some out. The DNA gave D and trimming, while V, J and clone size come from that table. The data hold 300,000 to 400,000 clones, with around 91% observed a single time.

The source material was peripheral blood. The genes are TRBV2 and TRBJ1-2; 8 positions match TRBD1. The receptor's source is a young woman who had recovered from COVID-19. This chain's CDR3 is CASSSRTGNAYGYTF. The CDR3 DNA is TGTGCCAGCAGCTCCCGGACAGGGAATGCCTATGGCTACACCTTC.